One and the same sample provided the 11 T cell receptor beta chains below, sequenced in a study of response to subunit inactivated influenza vaccine. TCRdb fed the RT-PCR reads into MiXCR, producing one record per CDR3 protein. Among 150,000 to 200,000 distinct CDR3 sequences listed, about a tenth were seen once. Material: non-naive T cells sorted from PBMCs, obtained 40 to 50 days after vaccination. Every receptor here comes from a man aged 50 or older who received an inactivated influenza vaccine.

The V gene is TRBV4-1, the J gene TRBJ1-4, with D possibly TRBD1 on 6 matching bases. The CDR3 loop spans 15 amino acids. The germline V gene encodes CDR1 MGHRA and CDR2 YSYEKL. Deletions cut 6 bases from V and 0 bases from J, with 11 bases between. The CDR3, as DNA: TGCGCCAGCAGACCGACAGGTGCAACTAATGAAAAACTGTTTTTT. As protein: CASRPTGATNEKLFF.

This chain connects TRBV4-1 to TRBJ1-2, with no clear D. The V gene's germline CDR1 is MGHRA and CDR2 YSYEKL. Deletions cut 4 bases from V and 0 bases from J, with 12 bases between. The CDR3 totals 15 residues. The CDR3 protein is CASSRMTEANYGYTF. As DNA, the CDR3 is TGCGCCAGCAGCCGGATGACGGAAGCTAACTATGGCTACACCTTC.

The chain couples TRBV11-2 to TRBJ1-5, with a weak D call TRBD1 (5 bases). Germline V gene lookup returns CDR1 SGHAT and CDR2 FQNNGV. The CDR3 contains 13 residues. V shed 4 bases and J shed 6 bases, with 10 bases lying between them. The CDR3: CASSYQGGQPQHF. CDR3 bases: TGTGCCAGCAGCTACCAGGGTGGTCAGCCCCAGCATTTT.

V gene TRBV27 combines with J gene TRBJ1-6; 7 bases are a match to TRBD1. The V gene's germline CDR1 is MNHEY and CDR2 SMNVEV (reference sequence). The length of the CDR3 is 15 residues. The ends lost 3 bases at V and 6 bases at J; junction bases unmatched: 5. The CDR3 DNA reads TGTGCCAGCAGTTTTAGACAGGGATTTAATTCACCCCTCCACTTT. Protein sequence: CASSFRQGFNSPLHF.

This clonotype showed up many times. The J gene is TRBJ2-2, the V gene TRBV3-1; D remains ambiguous. CDR3 length equals 17 residues. V shed 2 bases and J shed 0 bases, with 13 bases lying between them. Per germline, CDR1 LGHDT and CDR2 YNNKEL (reference sequence). The DNA of the CDR3 is TGTGCCAGCAGCCAAATCCCCCTTAGATCGAACACCGGGGAGCTGTTTTTT. Its protein is CASSQIPLRSNTGELFF.

There are many counts of this clonotype. The V gene is TRBV20-1, the J gene TRBJ1-6; D remains unclear. This CDR3 is built from 12 residues. Trimming stripped 2 bases from V and 4 bases from J, with 3 bases between. Per the germline V gene, CDR1 is DFQATT and CDR2 is SNEGSKA (reference sequence). CDR3 DNA: TGCAGTGCTAGAACTTATAATTCACCCCTCCACTTT. Protein sequence: CSARTYNSPLHF.

This clonotype was seen only a few times. This chain connects TRBV7-8 to TRBJ2-1; weak D call: TRBD1 (6 bases). V was cut by 3 bases and J by 9 bases, with 21 bases left in between. Germline V CDR1 and CDR2: SGHVS, FQNEAQ. This CDR3 comprises 16 residues. This CDR3 reads CASSLGRDIRSTEQFF. For the CDR3, the DNA is TGTGCCAGCAGCTTGGGTCGGGACATAAGAAGCACTGAGCAGTTCTTC.

This clonotype was counted ten times or more. One end of the junction does not line up with germline, which may come from a read error. V usage is TRBV5-1 and J usage is TRBJ2-1, with D possibly being TRBD1 or TRBD2 (5 bases each). Germline CDR1 reads SGHRS; CDR2 reads YFSETQ. The CDR3 runs to 14 residues. The CDR3 region is CASRLDGGYNEQFF. The CDR3 DNA reads TGCGCCAGCAGATTGGATGGGGGATACAATGAGCAGTTCTTC.

This clonotype showed up just a few times. The chain recombines TRBV12-3 or TRBV12-4 with TRBJ2-3; D not certain. The V gene lost 4 bases and the J gene lost 11 bases, with 13 bases spanning the gap. The CDR3 sequence is 12 residues long. For the CDR3, the DNA is TGTGCCAGCAGTTCCAGTCGCTTGGAGCAGTATTTT. Protein product: CASSSSRLEQYF.

The chain links TRBV19 to TRBJ1-5, with D hard to call. The germline gives CDR1 LNHDA, CDR2 SQIVND (reference sequence). The CDR3 consists of 14 residues. V was pared by 5 bases and J by 1 base, with 9 bases between. The DNA for the CDR3 is TGTGCCAGTAGTTCCGGACGGAGCAATCAGCCCCAGCATTTT. Protein sequence: CASSSGRSNQPQHF.

As DNA, the CDR3 is TGCAGTGCTCCCGGCACCGGGACTCGGAATGAGCAGTACTTC. Translation: CSAPGTGTRNEQYF. The gene calls are TRBV20-1 and TRBJ2-7; D may be TRBD2 (6 bases). V lost 5 bases, J lost 7 bases, and 21 bases lay in between. This CDR3 has 14 residues. Germline assignment: CDR1 DFQATT and CDR2 SNEGSKA (reference sequence).